Below are 4 T cell receptor beta chains sequenced from a single sample in a study of response to subunit inactivated influenza vaccine. TCRdb itself ran the RT-PCR reads through MiXCR, one entry per CDR3 protein. Here the sample spans about 650,000 distinct CDR3 sequences, 15% to 18% being singletons. Source: PBMCs from blood, taken less than 13 days after vaccination. These receptors came from a man over 45 who received an inactivated influenza vaccine.

The gene calls are TRBV20-1 and TRBJ2-7; tentatively, D is TRBD1 (5 bases). Trimming took 1 base from V and 4 from J, leaving 11 bases between them. Germline CDR1 is DFQATT and CDR2 is SNEGSKA (reference sequence). CDR3 length: 13 residues. The CDR3 reads CSARGSQGYEQYF. CDR3 coding DNA: TGCAGTGCTAGAGGAAGTCAGGGTTACGAGCAGTACTTC.

This clonotype was detected a few times. The rearrangement links TRBV5-1 to TRBJ2-1; D uncertain. This CDR3 spans 15 amino acids. The V and J ends lost 4 bases and 3 bases respectively, with 14 bases between them. CDR1 SGHRS and CDR2 YFSETQ come from the germline V gene. The CDR3 reads CASSPTHSGYNEQFF. The CDR3 nucleotides are TGCGCCAGCAGCCCGACTCATTCGGGCTACAATGAGCAGTTCTTC. Full variable domain (outside the CDR3, taken from reference TRBV5-1 and TRBJ2-1): KAGVTQTPRYLIKTRGQQVTLSCSPISGHRSVSWYQQTPGQGLQFLFEYFSETQRNKGNFPGRFSGRQFSNSRSEMNVSTLELGDSALYLCASSPTHSGYNEQFFGPGTRLTVL.

This clonotype came up a few times. The CDR3 nucleotides read TGTGCCACCAGTGAGCAGGGATTCTCCTACAATGAGCAGTTCTTC. Residues: CATSEQGFSYNEQFF. The chain links TRBV24-1 to TRBJ2-1; possibly TRBD1 for D (5 bases). The CDR3 covers 15 residues. Germline CDR1 is KGHDR and CDR2 is SFDVKD. With 4 bases removed from V and 0 bases from J, the gap between germline ends came to 9 bases.

This clonotype has only a few counts. The chain couples TRBV7-9 to TRBJ2-5; 9 nucleotides align to TRBD1. Germline lookup yields CDR1 SEHNR and CDR2 FQNEAQ (reference sequence). J was trimmed by 5 bases and V by 5 bases; bases with no gene match: 12. The CDR3 contains 16 residues. The CDR3 nucleotides read TGTGCCAGCAGCCCAAACCCGGGACAGGGTGGGGAGACCCAGTACTTC. Translating it yields CASSPNPGQGGETQYF.